Each of the 6 T cell receptor beta chains below was sequenced from the same sample in a study of blood T cell repertoires in COVID-19. TCRdb keeps only in-frame clones here, not all; method: immunoSEQ multiplex PCR. In the table there are about 87,000 clones, roughly 88% of which are singletons. Sequencing was done on a sample of peripheral blood. The receptor set was obtained from a woman aged 80 or older with COVID-19, enrolled during active disease.

For the CDR3, the DNA is TGTGCCTCAACAGGACAGGGGATGAACACTGAAGCTTTCTTT. Protein sequence: CASTGQGMNTEAFF. V and J are TRBV10-3 and TRBJ1-1, with 9 bases identical to TRBD1. The length of the CDR3 is 14 residues. Germline CDR1 and CDR2: ENHRY and SYGVKD. Trimming at V came to 11 bases and at J to 0 bases, leaving 7 bases not matched to a gene.

V and J are TRBV24-1 and TRBJ2-5, with D unresolved. The CDR3 is 14 amino acids. Germline CDR1 and CDR2: KGHDR and SFDVKD. Trimming took 2 bases from V and 2 from J, leaving 8 bases between them. The CDR3 region has the DNA TGTGCCACCAGTGATTGGGCTACTCAAGAGACCCAGTACTTC. Protein product: CATSDWATQETQYF.

This chain links TRBV6-4 with TRBJ1-5; D is possibly TRBD1 (5 bases). This CDR3 has 18 residues. Germline values: CDR1 MRHNA, CDR2 SNTAGT. V was cut by 0 bases and J by 7 bases, with 22 bases left in between. The CDR3 nucleotides read TGTGCCAGCAGTGACTCGAACCCCGGGCAGGGTGGTTGGCAGCCCCAGCATTTT. Translation: CASSDSNPGQGGWQPQHF.

The genes are TRBV4-1 and TRBJ2-3, with D perhaps TRBD1 (6 bases). This CDR3 contains 15 residues. Germline V gives CDR1 MGHRA, CDR2 YSYEKL. Trimming left V 1 base short and J 3 bases short, with 11 bases between. The CDR3 spells CASSQGGRGTDTQYF. Here the CDR3 DNA reads TGCGCCAGCAGCCAAGGAGGCAGGGGAACAGATACGCAGTATTTT.

The chain couples TRBV13 to TRBJ2-7; 7 positions match TRBD1. The CDR3 is 15 residues long. Germline lookup yields CDR1 PRHDT and CDR2 FYEKMQ (reference sequence). V gave up 5 bases and J gave up 4 bases; unmatched junction bases: 11. The CDR3 loop is CASSRGQPYSYEQYF. The DNA of the CDR3 is TGTGCCAGCAGCCGGGGACAGCCTTATAGTTACGAGCAGTACTTC.

This chain joins TRBV5-5 and TRBJ1-4, with 10 bases lining up with TRBD1. The CDR3 has 13 amino acids. CDR1 is SGHKS and CDR2 is YYEKEE in the germline V gene (reference sequence). V lost 4 bases and J lost 8; bases outside the gene matches: 2. The CDR3 protein is CASSTGQGEKLFF. The CDR3 DNA reads TGTGCCAGCAGCACGGGACAGGGGGAAAAACTGTTTTTT.